This T cell receptor (beta chain) was observed in a study of T cells after yellow fever vaccination. In TCRdb, the 5' RACE reads were re-called with MiXCR into one record per CDR3 protein. Found here are a few hundred thousand distinct CDR3 sequences, 8.1% of them singletons; the top ten hold 15% to 20%. This clonotype was detected a few times. Its antigen is unidentified. The CDR3 sequence is 13 residues long. V was trimmed by 6 bases and J by 10 bases, leaving 13 bases between them. Notes on the study in general: Reappearance after the booster was seen for most primary-vaccination clones, at roughly 96% CD4 and 88% CD8.

The sequence was collected from a man in his late teens or twenties who received the YFV17D yellow fever vaccine. The chain has TRBV12-3 or TRBV12-4 and TRBJ1-6; perhaps TRBD1 as D (5 bases). The specimen comprised PBMCs, sampled more than 40 days after the first yellow fever vaccination. The CDR3 here is CASSPDTGSPLHF. CDR3 coding DNA: TGTGCCAGCAGCCCGGACACGGGATCACCCCTCCACTTT.